This T cell receptor (beta chain) was observed in a study of blood T cell repertoires in COVID-19. Generated by immunoSEQ multiplex PCR, the TCRdb table keeps only in-frame clones and is missing some. The table records roughly 150,000 clones, around 82% of them present only once. CDR3 size: 14 residues. Looked up from germline, CDR1 is KGHSH and CDR2 is LQKENI. V lost 3 bases to trimming and J lost 8 bases; unmatched junction nucleotides: 8. The sequencing input was peripheral blood. This TCR was recovered from an older man with active or convalescent COVID-19. J is TRBJ1-2 and V is TRBV18; 8 bases are shared with TRBD1. The CDR3 loop reads CASSPGRQGNGYTF. CDR3 nucleotides: TGTGCCAGCTCACCCGGGAGACAGGGGAACGGCTACACCTTC.